This T cell receptor (beta chain) was recovered during a study of control samples from healthy donors and cancer patients. The length of the CDR3 is 15 residues. Per the germline V gene, CDR1 is LNHDA and CDR2 is SQIVND (reference sequence). The ends lost 5 bases at V and 5 bases at J; junction bases unmatched: 10. The protocol was immunoSEQ multiplex PCR, while the TCRdb copy is restricted to in-frame clones and leaves out a portion. Among fewer than 95,000 clones listed, roughly 89% were seen once. This clonotype was sampled from a man aged 25 to 45 in good health. The specimen sequenced was blood. V and J are TRBV19 and TRBJ2-5, with 8 bases that match TRBD1. The CDR3 DNA sequence: TGTGCCAGTAGTCCTTATCAGGGGGCGGGGGAGACCCAGTACTTC. This sequence encodes CASSPYQGAGETQYF.